This T cell receptor (beta chain) was identified in a study of shared clonotypes between healthy human individuals. Study-level findings and limits: Across a handful of donors, naive CD4 shared 5% to 5.5%, naive CD8 under 4%, memory CD4 about 2.4%, memory CD8 over 0.3%. Clonotype sharing among donors likely depends on sequencing depth. In having few donors, the study represented limited genetic and exposure-history diversity.

Naive CD8 cells were CD45RO-negative, positively selected for CCR7, excluding terminally differentiated effector memory CD45RA+ cells. Note on this clone: What it binds is not known.

Germline V gives CDR1 MGHRA, CDR2 YSYEKL. The CDR3 runs 13 residues. The V end lost 4 bases, the J end lost 8 bases, and 9 bases lay between the germline ends. Samples underwent the assay at deep level. Repertoires were generated with immunoSEQ multiplex PCR, while TCRdb's copy carries only in-frame clones and drops some. The sample has hundreds of thousands of clones; approximately 96% are singletons. The clonotype was recovered from a woman aged 30 to 39 in good health. The rearrangement joins TRBV4-1 to TRBJ1-6; D is ambiguous. What was sequenced was naive CD8+ T cells sorted from blood. The CDR3 loop reads CASSPLVDSPLHF. CDR3 nucleotides: TGCGCCAGCAGCCCTCTTGTCGATTCACCCCTCCACTTT.